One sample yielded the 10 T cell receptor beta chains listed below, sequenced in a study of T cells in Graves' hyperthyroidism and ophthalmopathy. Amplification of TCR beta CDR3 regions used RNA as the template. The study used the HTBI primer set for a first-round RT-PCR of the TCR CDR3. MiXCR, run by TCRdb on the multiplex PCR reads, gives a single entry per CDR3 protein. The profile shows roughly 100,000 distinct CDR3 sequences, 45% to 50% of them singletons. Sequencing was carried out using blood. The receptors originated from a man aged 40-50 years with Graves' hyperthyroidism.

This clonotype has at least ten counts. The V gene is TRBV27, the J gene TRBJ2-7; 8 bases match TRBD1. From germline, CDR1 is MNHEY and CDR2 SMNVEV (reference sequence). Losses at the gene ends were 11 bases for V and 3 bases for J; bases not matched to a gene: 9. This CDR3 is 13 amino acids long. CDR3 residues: CARRYGQGYEQYF. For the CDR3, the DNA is TGTGCCCGCCGATACGGACAGGGCTACGAGCAGTACTTC.

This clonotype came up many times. The CDR3 region is CASSWGLSGRTAGELFF. The CDR3 nucleotides read TGTGCCAGCAGCTGGGGACTTAGCGGGAGGACGGCCGGGGAGCTGTTTTTT. This sequence joins TRBV7-2 and TRBJ2-2, with 10 bases fitting TRBD2. V was pared by 4 bases and J by 6 bases, with 11 bases of the junction left unmatched. The CDR3 totals 17 residues. The germline V gene has CDR1 SGHTA and CDR2 FQGNSA.

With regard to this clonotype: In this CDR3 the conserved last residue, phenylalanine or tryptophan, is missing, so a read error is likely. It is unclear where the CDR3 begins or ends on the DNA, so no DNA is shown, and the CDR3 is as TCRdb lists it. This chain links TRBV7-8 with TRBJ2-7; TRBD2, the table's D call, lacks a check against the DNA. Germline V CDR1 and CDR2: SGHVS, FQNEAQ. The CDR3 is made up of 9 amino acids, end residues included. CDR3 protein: CASSARPPL.

The CDR3 DNA is TGTGCCACCAGCACGGACAGGGGACGGGGAGAGCAGTACTTC. This translates into CATSTDRGRGEQYF. The gene calls are TRBV15 and TRBJ2-7; 9 bases align to TRBD1. V trimming: 4 bases; J trimming: 7 bases; junction bases outside the gene matches: 8. The CDR3 consists of 14 residues. The germline V gene has CDR1 LNHNV and CDR2 YYDKDF (reference sequence). Filled out from reference TRBV15 and TRBJ2-7, the complete variable domain reads DAMVIQNPRYQVTQFGKPVTLSCSQTLNHNVMYWYQQKSSQAPKLLFHYYDKDFNNEADTPDNFQSRRPNTSFCFLDIRSPGLGDTAMYLCATSTDRGRGEQYFGPGTRLTVT.

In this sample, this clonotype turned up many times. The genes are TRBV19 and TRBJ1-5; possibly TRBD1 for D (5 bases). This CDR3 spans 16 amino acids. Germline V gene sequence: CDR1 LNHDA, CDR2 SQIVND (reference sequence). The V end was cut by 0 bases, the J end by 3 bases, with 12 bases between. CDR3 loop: CASSIDRRGINQPQHF. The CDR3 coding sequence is TGTGCCAGTAGTATAGATCGGAGGGGAATCAATCAGCCCCAGCATTTT.

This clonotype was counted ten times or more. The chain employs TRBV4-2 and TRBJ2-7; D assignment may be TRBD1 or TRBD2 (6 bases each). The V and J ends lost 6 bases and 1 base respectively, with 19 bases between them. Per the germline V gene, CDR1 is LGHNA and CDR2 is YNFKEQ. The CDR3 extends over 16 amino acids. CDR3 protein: CASRSSFRGGSYEQYF. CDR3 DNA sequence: TGTGCCAGCAGGTCTAGCTTCAGGGGAGGATCCTACGAGCAGTACTTC.

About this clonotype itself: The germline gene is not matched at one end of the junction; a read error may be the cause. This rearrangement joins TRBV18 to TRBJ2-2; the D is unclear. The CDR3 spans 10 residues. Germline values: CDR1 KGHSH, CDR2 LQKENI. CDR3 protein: CAISPGELFF. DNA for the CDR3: TGTGCCATCTCACCCGGGGAGCTGTTTTTT. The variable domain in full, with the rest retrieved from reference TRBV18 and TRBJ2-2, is NAGVMQNPRHLVRRRGQEARLRCSPMKGHSHVYWYRQLPEEGLKFMVYLQKENIIDESGMPKERFSAEFPKEGPSILRIQQVVRGDSAAYFCAISPGELFFGEGSRLTVL.

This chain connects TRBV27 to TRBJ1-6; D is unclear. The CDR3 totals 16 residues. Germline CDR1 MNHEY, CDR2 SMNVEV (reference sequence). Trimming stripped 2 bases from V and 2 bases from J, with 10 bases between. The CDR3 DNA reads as TGTGCCAGCAGTTTAGTGGGTCAGCCCTATAATTCACCCCTCCACTTT. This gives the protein CASSLVGQPYNSPLHF.

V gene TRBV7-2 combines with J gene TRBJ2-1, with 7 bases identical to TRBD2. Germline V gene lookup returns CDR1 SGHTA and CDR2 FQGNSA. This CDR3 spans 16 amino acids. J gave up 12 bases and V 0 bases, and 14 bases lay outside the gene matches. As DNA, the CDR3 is TGTGCCAGCAGCTTAGCGGCTAGCGGAGGCACAGATACGCAGTTCTTC. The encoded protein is CASSLAASGGTDTQFF. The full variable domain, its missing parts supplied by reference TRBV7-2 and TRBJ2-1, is GAGVSQSPSNKVTEKGKDVELRCDPISGHTALYWYRQSLGQGLEFLIYFQGNSAPDKSGLPSDRFSAERTGGSVSTLTIQRTQQEDSAVYLCASSLAASGGTDTQFFGPGTRLTVL.

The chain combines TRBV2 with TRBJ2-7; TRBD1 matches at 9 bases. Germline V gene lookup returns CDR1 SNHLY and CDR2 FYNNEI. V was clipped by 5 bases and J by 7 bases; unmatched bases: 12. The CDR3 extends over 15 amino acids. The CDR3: CASSYTGTGKWEQYF. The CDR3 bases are TGTGCCAGCAGTTACACAGGGACAGGGAAGTGGGAGCAGTACTTC.